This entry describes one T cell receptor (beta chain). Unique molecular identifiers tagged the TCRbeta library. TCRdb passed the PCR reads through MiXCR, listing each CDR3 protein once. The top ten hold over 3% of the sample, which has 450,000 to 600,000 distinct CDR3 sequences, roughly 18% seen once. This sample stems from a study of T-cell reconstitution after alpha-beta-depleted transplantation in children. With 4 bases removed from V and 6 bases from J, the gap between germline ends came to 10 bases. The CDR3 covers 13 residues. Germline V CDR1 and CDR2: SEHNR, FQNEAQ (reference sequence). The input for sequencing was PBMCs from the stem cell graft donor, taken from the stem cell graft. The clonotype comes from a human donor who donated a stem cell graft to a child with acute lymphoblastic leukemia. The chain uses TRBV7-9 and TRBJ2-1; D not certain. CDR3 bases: TGTGCCAGCAGCTCCACAGTGGTCAATGAGCAGTTCTTC. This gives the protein CASSSTVVNEQFF.